This T cell receptor beta chain was retrieved from a study of breast tumors, draining lymph nodes, adjacent tissues (dated by TCRdb to between 2015 and 2016). Looking at the study overall: The study compared TCR beta repertoires across tumor, adjacent nontumor tissue and axillary lymph nodes from breast cancer patients. The study was designed to assess the relationships and possible T-cell exchange between tumor, surrounding tissue and draining lymph node repertoires in human breast cancer. Results and caveats for the whole study, not just this receptor: In luminal-like breast cancer, tumor and nontumor tissue repertoires resembled each other significantly more than in basal-like breast cancer. The data were judged consistent with most tumor T cells deriving from the lymph node and then expanding within tumor tissue. Rather than being directly demonstrated, the conclusion that tumor T cells originate in lymph nodes was presented as consistent with a hypothesis. Tumors showed preferential V and J gene usage, and their T-cell repertoire diversity fell below that of lymph nodes yet above that of nontumor tissue.

Comments on this clonotype: There is no known antigen for this receptor. Per-base quality was not reported, and no clone a single base away is much larger than it.

The sequencing machine was an Illumina HiSeq 2000. Multiplex PCR amplification was used to build the TCR beta chain libraries. High-throughput sequencing was used to analyze the amplified TCR beta chain products. The public reads were run again by TCRdb, first through fastp at Q25 and then through MiXCR, and only productive beta chains were kept. Each entry merges the rows of one CDR3 protein and shows their most common DNA and genes. Present in this sample are about 35,000 distinct CDR3 sequences, around a third of which were seen just once. Roughly 10% of the sample is taken by the ten largest. CDR1 and CDR2, per the germline V gene (reference sequence), are MNHNY and SVGAGI. The germline V end is reduced by 5 bases and the J end by 8 bases; junction bases left unmatched: 13. Reading from cysteine to phenylalanine, the CDR3 counts 17 amino acids. Just the 51-base CDR3 DNA is kept, in frame starting at base 1.

The V and J segments used are TRBV6-6 and TRBJ2-1; 12 junctional bases match TRBD2. The sequence derives from a female donor with breast cancer. Some clones in this sample may be carry-over from other donors' samples. Sequenced: breast tumor tissue. The DNA reads TGTGCCAGCAGTAACGGCCGCTCTAGCGGGAGGGGCGATGAGCAGTTCTTC. The resulting protein is CASSNGRSSGRGDEQFF.